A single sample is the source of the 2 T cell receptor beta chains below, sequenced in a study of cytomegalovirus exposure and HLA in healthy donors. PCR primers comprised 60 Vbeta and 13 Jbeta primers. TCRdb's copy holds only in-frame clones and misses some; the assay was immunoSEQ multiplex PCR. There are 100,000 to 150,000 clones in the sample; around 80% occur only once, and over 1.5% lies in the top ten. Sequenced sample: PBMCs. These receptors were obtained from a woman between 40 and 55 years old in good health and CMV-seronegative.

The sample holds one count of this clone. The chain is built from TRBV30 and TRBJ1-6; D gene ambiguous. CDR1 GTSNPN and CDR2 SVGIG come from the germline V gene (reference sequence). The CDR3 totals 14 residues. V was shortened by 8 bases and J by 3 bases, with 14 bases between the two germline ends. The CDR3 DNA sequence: TGTGCCCGAGGAGAGGGCAGCTATAATTCACCCCTCCACTTT. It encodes CARGEGSYNSPLHF.

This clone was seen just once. This CDR3 reads CASWTAGMNTEAFF. The CDR3 DNA reads TGTGCCAGCTGGACAGCCGGCATGAACACTGAAGCTTTCTTT. The rearrangement links TRBV2 to TRBJ1-1; perhaps TRBD1 as D (6 bases). The ends were cut back, 8 bases at V and 0 bases at J, with 13 bases in the middle. This CDR3 is built from 14 residues. Looked up from germline, CDR1 is SNHLY and CDR2 is FYNNEI.